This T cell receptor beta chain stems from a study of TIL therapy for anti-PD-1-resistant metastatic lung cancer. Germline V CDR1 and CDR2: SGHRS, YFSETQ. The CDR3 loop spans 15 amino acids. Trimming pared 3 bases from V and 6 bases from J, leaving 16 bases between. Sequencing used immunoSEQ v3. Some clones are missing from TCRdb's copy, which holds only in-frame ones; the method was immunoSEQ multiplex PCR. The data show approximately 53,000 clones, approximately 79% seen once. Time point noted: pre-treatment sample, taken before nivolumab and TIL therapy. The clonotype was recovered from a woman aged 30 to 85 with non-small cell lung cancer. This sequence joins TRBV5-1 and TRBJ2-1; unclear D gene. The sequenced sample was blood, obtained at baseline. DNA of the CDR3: TGCGCCAGCAGCTCTCCGACTGCCCCAGGCAATGAGCAGTTCTTC. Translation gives CASSSPTAPGNEQFF.